These T cell receptor beta chains were read from a single sample in a study of T-cell memory formation after mild COVID-19. TCRdb reprocessed the 5' RACE reads with MiXCR, giving one entry per CDR3 protein. This table has under 300,000 distinct CDR3 sequences, under 20% appearing once. The source material was PBMCs or a T cell subset sorted from them (not recorded which). These TCRs come from a man between 18 and 29 years old who had mild COVID-19 (a few samples of this study predate the infection). Cell type and time point are not known. The CDR3 runs from the conserved cysteine through the conserved F or W. D genes are given only for firm matches. For some rows the clone size is stated as once, few or many, or as a class when expanded; others skip it.

TRBJ1-1	TRBV3-1	-	-	TGTGCCAGCAGCCGGGTGCGCACTGAAGCTTTCTTT	CASSRVRTEAFF
TRBJ2-3	TRBV7-2	-	-	TGTGCCAGCAGCTCCCCAGATATAGGACGTCATACGCAGTATTTT	CASSSPDIGRHTQYF
TRBJ2-5	TRBV6-5	TRBD2	-	TGTGCCAGCAGTTTAACTAGCGGGGTACTCGAAGAGACCCAGTACTTC	CASSLTSGVLEETQYF
TRBJ1-5	TRBV2	-	-	TGTGCCAGCAGTGAGGGCAGGGACGGACAGCCCCAGCATTTT	CASSEGRDGQPQHF
TRBJ2-3	TRBV5-1	-	few	TGCGCCACCAATTACGGGGGTTCTATCACAGATACGCAGTATTTT	CATNYGGSITDTQYF
TRBJ2-1	TRBV10-3	-	-	TGTGCCATCGGGACCGACCTTGAGCAGTTCTTC	CAIGTDLEQFF
TRBJ2-5	TRBV27	-	-	TGTGCCAGCCTTCCCGAGACCCAGTACTTC	CASLPETQYF
TRBJ2-7	TRBV29-1	TRBD1	few	TGCAGCGTGGACAGGCGCGAGCAGTACTTC	CSVDRREQYF
TRBJ1-4	TRBV5-1	-	few	TGCGCCAGCAGCTTGGCCGTGGCCCGAGGGGCTGAAAAACTGTTTTTT	CASSLAVARGAEKLFF
TRBJ1-1	TRBV19	-	-	TGTGCCAGTAATAGCCTGGGCATGAACACTGAAGCTTTCTTT	CASNSLGMNTEAFF
TRBJ1-1	TRBV4-3	-	-	TGCGCCAGCAGCCAAGATTTGGTGAACACTGAAGCTTTCTTT	CASSQDLVNTEAFF
TRBJ2-6	TRBV6-2/TRBV6-3	-	-	TGTGCCGGGGGTCGATCTGGGGCCAACGTCCTGACTTTC	CAGGRSGANVLTF
TRBJ2-7	TRBV7-9	-	-	TGTGCCAGCAGCGAATACGGGGCCGTTACCTACGAGCAGTACTTC	CASSEYGAVTYEQYF
TRBJ2-5	TRBV7-2	TRBD2	-	TGTGCCAGCAGACCTACCGGGACTAGCATGGGGGGAGAGACCCAGTACTTC	CASRPTGTSMGGETQYF
TRBJ2-1	TRBV4-2	TRBD2	many	TGTGCCAGCAGCCAAGCCGGGACTAGCGGGTGGTTGGAGCAGTTCTTC	CASSQAGTSGWLEQFF